This record covers a single T cell receptor (beta chain). Antigen specificity is unknown. Random hexamers were used to reverse transcribe an amount of about 0.45 to 1 ug RNA. Multiplex PCR with immunoSEQ amplified the TCR beta CDR3 across 54 Vbeta and 13 Jbeta. One entry per CDR3 protein, called by TCRdb with MiXCR from the immunoSEQ multiplex PCR reads. The sample comprises under 200,000 distinct CDR3 sequences, roughly 96% of which are singletons, and 0.15% to 0.2% rests with the top ten. TCR beta from blood CD8+ and CD4+ T cells was sequenced. Negative isolation was used for CD8+ and CD4+ T cells and FACS enrichment for TEMRA cells. The data were obtained in a study of CD8 T cells in Susac syndrome. CDR1 and CDR2 from the germline V gene are MNHEY and SMNVEV (reference sequence). This CDR3 has 16 residues. With V trimmed by 1 base and J by 5 bases, 7 bases remained unmatched. Study outcomes and limitations: It was acknowledged in the study that the number of individuals who were included in its TCR sequencing and HLA analysis was relatively small.

The chain uses TRBV27 and TRBJ2-1; 8 nucleotides match TRBD1. Sequencing used CD8+ T cells from PBMCs. This receptor was obtained from a human donor with multiple sclerosis. The CDR3 loop reads CASSLFWTGINNEQFF. The DNA of the CDR3 is TGTGCCAGCAGTTTATTCTGGACAGGGATTAACAATGAGCAGTTCTTC.